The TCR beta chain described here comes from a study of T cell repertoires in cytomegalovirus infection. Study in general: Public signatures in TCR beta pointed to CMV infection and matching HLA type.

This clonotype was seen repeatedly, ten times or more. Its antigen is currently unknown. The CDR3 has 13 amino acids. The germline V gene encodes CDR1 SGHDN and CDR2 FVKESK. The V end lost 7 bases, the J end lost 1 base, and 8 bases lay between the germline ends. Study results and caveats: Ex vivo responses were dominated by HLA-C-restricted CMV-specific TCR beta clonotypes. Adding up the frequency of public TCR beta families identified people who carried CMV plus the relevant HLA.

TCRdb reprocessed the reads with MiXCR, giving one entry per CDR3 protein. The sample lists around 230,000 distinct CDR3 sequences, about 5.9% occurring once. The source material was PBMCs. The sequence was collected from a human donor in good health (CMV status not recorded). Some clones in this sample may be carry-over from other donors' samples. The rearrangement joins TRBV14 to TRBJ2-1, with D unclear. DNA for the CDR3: TGTGCCAGCAACGACCAGTCCTACAATGAGCAGTTCTTC. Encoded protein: CASNDQSYNEQFF.